The 9 T cell receptor beta chains listed next were all sequenced from one sample in a study of Graves' ophthalmopathy and Graves' hyperthyroidism. RNA transcripts were the template, and TCR beta CDR3 regions were amplified from them. HTBI primers primed a first-round RT-PCR, and a second-round multiplex PCR followed. TCRdb passed the multiplex PCR reads through MiXCR, listing each CDR3 protein once. The sample yields a few hundred thousand distinct CDR3 sequences, under 45% seen once. Sequences were obtained from peripheral blood or thyroid tissue (not recorded which). Every receptor here comes from an adult man with Graves' hyperthyroidism.

This clonotype was seen at least ten times. J is TRBJ2-5 and V is TRBV2, with 9 bases identical to TRBD1. V was pared by 10 bases and J by 3 bases, with 3 bases of the junction left unmatched. CDR1 is SNHLY, CDR2 FYNNEI, per germline. The CDR3 contains 12 residues. The CDR3 reads CATRTGEETQYF. The CDR3, as DNA: TGTGCCACCCGGACAGGGGAAGAGACCCAGTACTTC.

This sequence joins TRBV16 and TRBJ1-1; no definite D call. Per germline, CDR1 KGHSY and CDR2 FQNENV. There are 12 residues in the CDR3. DNA of the CDR3: TGTGCTAACATGAAGGTGGGCACTGAAGCTTTCTTT. Amino acid sequence: CANMKVGTEAFF.

V and J are TRBV3-1 and TRBJ2-5; perhaps D is TRBD1 or TRBD2 (5 bases each). This CDR3 has 16 amino acids. V was pared by 1 base and J by 0 bases, with 12 bases between. Germline lookup yields CDR1 LGHDT and CDR2 YNNKEL (reference sequence). The CDR3 sequence is CASSQVPGTYQETQYF. CDR3 DNA: TGTGCCAGCAGCCAAGTTCCAGGGACGTACCAAGAGACCCAGTACTTC.

Points on this clonotype: This may be a read error, as it is one base from a much larger clone. This rearrangement joins TRBV24-1 to TRBJ1-2; D is ambiguous. The germline V gene has CDR1 KGHDR and CDR2 SFDVKD. The CDR3 totals 13 residues. CDR3 DNA: TGTGCCACCAGTGATTTTGACGGTTTTGGCTACGCCTTC. Translated: CATSDFDGFGYAF.

The chain combines TRBV14 with TRBJ2-5; D might be TRBD1 (6 bases). The CDR3 contains 19 residues. CDR1 SGHDN and CDR2 FVKESK come from the germline V gene. Between the trimmed V and J ends, which lost 1 base and 2 bases, there was a span of 23 bases. The CDR3 sequence is CASSQAKAPIQGYQETQYF. The CDR3 bases are TGTGCCAGCAGCCAAGCGAAAGCTCCCATCCAGGGGTATCAAGAGACCCAGTACTTC. Drawing the rest from reference TRBV14 and TRBJ2-5, the complete variable domain is EAGVTQFPSHSVIEKGQTVTLRCDPISGHDNLYWYRRVMGKEIKFLLHFVKESKQDESGMPNNRFLAERTGGTYSTLKVQPAELEDSGVYFCASSQAKAPIQGYQETQYFGPGTRLLVL.

This clonotype turned up a few times. This chain uses TRBV2 with TRBJ2-3, with TRBD2 identical over 14 bases. CDR3 length: 17 amino acids. The V segment lost 6 bases and the J segment 1 base; nucleotides outside the gene matches: 6. Germline V gene lookup returns CDR1 SNHLY and CDR2 FYNNEI. The CDR3 DNA follows: TGTGCCAGCAGCCCGACTAGCGGGGGGGGTGGCACAGATACGCAGTATTTT. This codes for CASSPTSGGGGTDTQYF.

This clonotype occurred many times. The chain employs TRBV20-1 and TRBJ1-2; D uncertain. CDR1 is DFQATT and CDR2 is SNEGSKA in the germline V gene (reference sequence). This CDR3 is built from 15 residues. Trimming pared 0 bases from V and 2 bases from J, leaving 13 bases between. CDR3 sequence reads: CSARDRKGLNYGYTF. In DNA, the CDR3 is TGCAGTGCTAGAGATCGGAAAGGTTTAAACTATGGCTACACCTTC.

This clonotype came up many times. J is TRBJ2-7 and V is TRBV5-8; weak D call: TRBD2 (7 bases). CDR3 size: 17 residues. CDR1 and CDR2 (germline): SGHTS, YDEGEE. With 1 base removed from V and 0 bases from J, the gap between germline ends came to 17 bases. The CDR3 DNA follows: TGTGCCAGCAGCTTGATTGGGGGGGGCCTCAGCTCCTACGAGCAGTACTTC. Its translation: CASSLIGGGLSSYEQYF.

The genes are TRBV7-6 and TRBJ2-2; 7 nucleotides line up with TRBD1. Germline V gene data show CDR1 as SGHVS and CDR2 as FNYEAQ. CDR3 length: 15 amino acids. The J segment lost 3 bases and the V segment lost 4 bases, leaving 5 bases of the junction unmatched. CDR3 bases: TGTGCCAGCAGCTCAAGACAGGGACACACCGGGGAGCTGTTTTTT. Translation: CASSSRQGHTGELFF.